These 9 T cell receptor beta chains originate from one sample sequenced in a study of shared clonotypes between healthy human individuals. TCRdb's copy holds only in-frame clones and misses some; the assay was immunoSEQ multiplex PCR. The sample shows 1,400,000 or so clones, approximately 98.5% of them seen only once. The sequenced sample was naive CD4+ T cells sorted from blood. Subset given: CD45RA+ positively selected. These receptors came from a man aged 25 to 45 in good health.

To note about this clone: Other DNA sequences in the sample encode the same CDR3. The V and J genes are TRBV5-1 and TRBJ2-3, with 7 bases identical to TRBD2. After removal of 2 bases from V and 2 bases from J, the junction contained 2 bases not matched to a gene. The length of the CDR3 is 14 residues. The germline V gene encodes CDR1 SGHRS and CDR2 YFSETQ. CDR3 DNA sequence: TGCGCCAGCAGCTTAGCGGGGTTCACAGATACGCAGTATTTT. Translating gives CASSLAGFTDTQYF.

Comments on this clone: Other nucleotide sequences in the sample specify the same CDR3. The chain employs TRBV5-1 and TRBJ1-2; D gene unclear. Germline-derived CDR1 and CDR2 are SGHRS and YFSETQ. With 0 bases removed from V and 6 bases from J, the gap between germline ends came to 6 bases. There are 12 residues in the CDR3. The CDR3 nucleotides read TGCGCCAGCAGCTTGGAGGGAGATGGCTACACCTTC. The encoded protein is CASSLEGDGYTF.

V and J are TRBV28 and TRBJ1-4; D not certain. The CDR3 sequence is 11 residues long. In germline, CDR1 is MDHEN, CDR2 SYDVKM. V was pared by 6 bases and J by 8 bases, with 7 bases between. CDR3 sequence reads: CASRSWEKLFF. In nucleotides, the CDR3 is TGTGCCAGCAGGTCATGGGAAAAACTGTTTTTT.

This clone was seen once. The chain uses TRBV27 and TRBJ1-4, with a tentative D call TRBD1 (5 bases). With 4 bases removed from V and 9 bases from J, the gap between germline ends came to 15 bases. The germline gives CDR1 MNHEY, CDR2 SMNVEV (reference sequence). The CDR3 totals 14 residues. The CDR3 reads CASSSRGPTKKLFF. The CDR3 nucleotides read TGTGCCAGCAGTTCCCGGGGCCCGACGAAAAAACTGTTTTTT.

The gene calls are TRBV5-5 and TRBJ2-1; D might be TRBD1 (6 bases). The germline V and J ends were trimmed by 3 bases and 0 bases, with 10 bases remaining between them. Germline V gene sequence: CDR1 SGHKS, CDR2 YYEKEE (reference sequence). This CDR3 spans 15 amino acids. The CDR3 loop reads CASSYRTASYNEQFF. The CDR3 DNA follows: TGTGCCAGCAGCTATCGGACAGCCTCCTACAATGAGCAGTTCTTC.

This sequence joins TRBV7-9 and TRBJ2-1, with D unresolved. Trimming removed 5 bases from V and 0 bases from J, with 14 bases in between. CDR3 length: 16 amino acids. CDR1 and CDR2 (germline): SEHNR, FQNEAQ (reference sequence). CDR3 sequence: CASSTRAEISYNEQFF. CDR3 in DNA: TGTGCCAGCAGCACAAGGGCGGAAATCTCCTACAATGAGCAGTTCTTC.

The CDR3 is CASSTSGSWNEQFF. The DNA for the CDR3 is TGTGCCAGCAGTACTAGCGGGAGCTGGAATGAGCAGTTCTTC. V gene TRBV28 combines with J gene TRBJ2-1, with TRBD2 matching 11 bases. The CDR3 runs to 14 residues. The J segment lost 7 bases and the V segment lost 5 bases, leaving 4 bases of the junction unmatched. Germline V CDR1 and CDR2: MDHEN, SYDVKM.

In regard to this clone: Distinct nucleotide sequences in the sample also encode this CDR3. The chain links TRBV18 to TRBJ2-5; possibly TRBD2 for D (6 bases). The CDR3 has 13 amino acids. The V and J ends lost 2 bases and 4 bases respectively, with 8 bases between them. The V gene's germline CDR1 is KGHSH and CDR2 LQKENI. The CDR3 DNA reads as TGTGCCAGCTCACCAGGAGGGAGAGAGACCCAGTACTTC. Its protein product is CASSPGGRETQYF.

The CDR3 sequence: CASSQDVRRYYGYTF. DNA for the CDR3: TGCGCCAGCAGCCAAGACGTTCGGCGGTACTATGGCTACACCTTC. The chain has TRBV4-3 and TRBJ1-2, with D unclear. CDR1 is LGHNA and CDR2 is YSLEER in the germline V gene. The V end lost 0 bases, the J end lost 3 bases, and 11 bases lay between the germline ends. There are 15 residues in the CDR3.